A selection of T cell receptor beta chains follows, all from one sample in a study of blood T cell repertoires in COVID-19. The assay was immunoSEQ multiplex PCR, and TCRdb's table has in-frame clones only and misses some. Of around 430,000 clones listed, around 88% are singletons. Input material: peripheral blood. These receptors were collected from a woman aged 45-65 years with COVID-19, enrolled during active disease. CDR3s include the opening cysteine and the closing phenylalanine or tryptophan.

j_call: TRBJ2-1; v_call: TRBV11-2; cdr3_aa: CASSLGRVARLAGVRTFF
j_call: TRBJ2-7; v_call: TRBV6-5; cdr3_aa: CASSPDMASEQYF
j_call: TRBJ2-1; v_call: TRBV6-1; cdr3_aa: CASSEAWTGAYNEQFF
j_call: TRBJ1-2; v_call: TRBV25-1; cdr3_aa: CASSGVDRVSYGYTF
j_call: TRBJ1-3; v_call: TRBV30; cdr3_aa: CAWGQDRGNTIYF
j_call: TRBJ1-1; v_call: TRBV12-5; cdr3_aa: CASGLGPDEAFF
j_call: TRBJ2-7; v_call: TRBV6-1; cdr3_aa: CASSEGAGGFSEQYF
j_call: TRBJ2-3; v_call: TRBV30; cdr3_aa: CAWGSGGDTDTQYF
j_call: TRBJ2-1; v_call: TRBV27; cdr3_aa: CASTVSQPWQEQFF
j_call: TRBJ2-3; v_call: TRBV19; cdr3_aa: CASSIDQRGADTQYF
j_call: TRBJ2-7; v_call: TRBV9; cdr3_aa: CASSASGTGIHEQYF
j_call: TRBJ1-6; v_call: TRBV4-1; cdr3_aa: CASSHAQQTGNSPLHF
j_call: TRBJ1-1; v_call: TRBV5-8; cdr3_aa: CASSAGQYTMNTEAFF
j_call: TRBJ1-1; v_call: TRBV5-5; cdr3_aa: CASSLEEGIDEAFF
j_call: TRBJ1-1; v_call: TRBV9; cdr3_aa: CASSSGTGNEAFF
j_call: TRBJ1-1; v_call: TRBV28; cdr3_aa: CASKSYTEAFF
j_call: TRBJ2-7; v_call: TRBV19; cdr3_aa: CASSPRTGGFSYEQYF
j_call: TRBJ2-1; v_call: TRBV7-9; cdr3_aa: CASSLRAGGTNEQFF
j_call: TRBJ1-5; v_call: TRBV27; cdr3_aa: CASSSTGAPRLPQHF
j_call: TRBJ1-4; v_call: TRBV7-2; cdr3_aa: CASSLAGVQKLFF
j_call: TRBJ2-7; v_call: TRBV29-1; cdr3_aa: CSVILQGGPVGGQYF
j_call: TRBJ1-5; v_call: TRBV12-3/TRBV12-4; cdr3_aa: CASSLEGKEAQHF
j_call: TRBJ1-2; v_call: TRBV7-9; cdr3_aa: CASSPRDSANYGYTF
j_call: TRBJ2-2; v_call: TRBV25-1; cdr3_aa: CASTPRQGGGGELFF
j_call: TRBJ2-3; v_call: TRBV30; cdr3_aa: CAWSEGLAPSTDTQYF
j_call: TRBJ2-5; v_call: TRBV6-5; cdr3_aa: CATTRQETQYF
j_call: TRBJ2-7; v_call: TRBV27; cdr3_aa: CASSLYSGSYSYEQYF
j_call: TRBJ1-5; v_call: TRBV16; cdr3_aa: CANSLSQGVNQPQHF
j_call: TRBJ2-1; v_call: TRBV28; cdr3_aa: CASCLGTGSLGLHNEQFF
j_call: TRBJ1-1; v_call: TRBV10-3; cdr3_aa: CAITSTGEGTEAFF
j_call: TRBJ2-1; v_call: TRBV6-4; cdr3_aa: CASSDSRSSYNEQFF
j_call: TRBJ2-5; v_call: TRBV6-1; cdr3_aa: CASSEMGAFGETQYF
j_call: TRBJ1-3; v_call: TRBV7-6; cdr3_aa: CASSFRQGLVGNTIYF
j_call: TRBJ2-1; v_call: TRBV2; cdr3_aa: CADSGDNEQFF
j_call: TRBJ1-5; v_call: TRBV21-1; cdr3_aa: CASSIDSPNQPQHF
j_call: TRBJ2-3; v_call: TRBV5-1; cdr3_aa: CASSSPGPGDTQYF